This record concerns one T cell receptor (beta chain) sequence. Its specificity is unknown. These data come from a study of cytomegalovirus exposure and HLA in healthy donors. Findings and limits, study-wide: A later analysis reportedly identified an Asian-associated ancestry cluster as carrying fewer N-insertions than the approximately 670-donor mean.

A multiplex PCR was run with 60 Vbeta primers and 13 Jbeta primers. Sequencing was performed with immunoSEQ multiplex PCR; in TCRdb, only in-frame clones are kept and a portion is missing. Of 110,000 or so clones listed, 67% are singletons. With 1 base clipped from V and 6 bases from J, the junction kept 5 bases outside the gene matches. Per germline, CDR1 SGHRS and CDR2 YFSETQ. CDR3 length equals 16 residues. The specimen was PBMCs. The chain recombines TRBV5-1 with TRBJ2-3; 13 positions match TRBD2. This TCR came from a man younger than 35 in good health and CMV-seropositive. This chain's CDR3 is CASSLRTSGGADTQYF. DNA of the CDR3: TGCGCCAGCAGCTTGAGGACTAGCGGGGGAGCGGATACGCAGTATTTT.